Given below is one T cell receptor (beta chain) in context. This specimen comes from a study of T cell changes during pregnancy in multiple sclerosis. Profiling relied on immunoSEQ multiplex PCR, and the TCRdb table lists in-frame clones only, not all of them. The sample records almost 50,000 clones, roughly 92% being singletons. The sample here was peripheral blood, taken after pregnancy. The sequence derives from a female donor with multiple sclerosis, enrolled in a pregnancy study.

The CDR3 spells CASSYSGKGDNSPLHF. CDR3 in DNA: TGTGCCAGCAGTTACTCAGGGAAAGGGGATAATTCACCCCTCCACTTT. The V and J genes are TRBV6-5 and TRBJ1-6, with D perhaps matching TRBD1 (5 bases). Trimming took 0 bases from V and 5 from J, leaving 11 bases between them. The CDR3 has 16 residues. The germline V gene has CDR1 MNHEY and CDR2 SVGAGI.